This T cell receptor (beta chain) was retrieved from a study of cytomegalovirus exposure and HLA in healthy donors (TCRdb year 2017). About the investigation overall: The roughly 670 repertoires of the first cohort and the roughly 120 validation repertoires were produced on the same platform, according to a later analysis. The study aimed to test whether cataloging public T cell receptors could reveal signatures of past pathogen exposure. The study combined high-throughput TCR immunosequencing, statistical association of individual TCRs with disease status, and machine learning to predict cytomegalovirus infection status. Along with the approximately 600-subject first cohort, a separate validation cohort of more than 90 different subjects was used. Study-wide findings and limitations: The classifier was reported to diagnose cytomegalovirus status with high specificity and sensitivity in both the original and validation cohorts. Across donors, most TCR sequences were observed very rarely, whereas some public TCRs were present in many individuals. The study listed 150 to 200 TCR beta chains as associated with cytomegalovirus. According to the authors, the approach could potentially be generalized to other disease states and immunological phenotypes. The validation cohort had no HLA typing available for a later analysis, so co-occurrence within that cohort was assessed over all 120 or so repertoires. In a later analysis, TCRs clustered in the first cohort were found to also tend to co-occur in the approximately 120 validation repertoires, with over 90% of cluster scores above 0. Three of the identified cytomegalovirus-associated TCR beta chains were confirmed in vitro to be specific for cytomegalovirus antigens.

Library creation used the immunoSEQ multiplex PCR assay. Turning to the authors' computational methods: A statistical classification framework was built to diagnose cytomegalovirus status from the catalog of TCR beta chain sequences. In its TCRdb copy, this immuneACCESS table keeps in-frame sequences only and misses some clones. Where compared with another copy, unresolved V genes explain less than half of these, and the others have no known cause. The DNA gave D and trimming, while V, J and clone size come from that table. The sample contains 70,000 or so clones, nearly 95% of them found a single time. The ten largest clones capture approximately 1.5% of the sample. From the germline V gene, CDR1 is SGHRS and CDR2 is YFSETQ. The junction shows trimming of 1 base on V and 6 bases on J, plus 14 bases between the germline ends. Reading from cysteine to phenylalanine, the CDR3 counts 15 amino acids. The kept DNA is CDR3 alone, 45 bases in frame from the first base.

Separate from the approximately 730-subject first cohort, the validation cohort of 120 subjects was the group to which the donors belonged. Only one count was recorded for this clone. What antigen it recognizes has not been identified. The record has no base qualities; no much larger clone is one base away. This sequence originates from a man aged 18-30 years in good health and CMV-seropositive. The chain was built from TRBV5-1 and TRBJ2-4; a tentative D match to TRBD1 spans 6 bases. The specimen sequenced was PBMCs. The CDR3 in this case is CASSLKDRDLNIQYF. Read as DNA, the sequence is TGCGCCAGCAGCTTGAAGGACAGAGACTTAAACATTCAGTACTTC.